Below, 21 T cell receptor beta chains from the same sample are listed, as sequenced in a study of T cells in tuberculosis (dated by TCRdb to about 2018). Taken with the paper, the label for time point translates to: new active TB diagnosis, blood taken before or within 7 days of starting treatment. Library creation used the immunoSEQ multiplex PCR assay. TCRdb obtained this table from immuneACCESS and retained in-frame rearrangements with V and J assigned. These tables miss some clones; where compared with another copy, unresolved V genes account for less than half of the shortfall, and the remainder is unexplained. The sample table records 30,000 to 35,000 clones; approximately 90% of these occur just once. The top ten hold about 2.4% of the sample. The sequences come from PBMCs, collected at tuberculosis diagnosis. Receptors were obtained from an adult with tuberculosis.

The rearrangement links TRBV5-1 to TRBJ2-1; 8 nucleotides align to TRBD1. Germline V gene data show CDR1 as SGHRS and CDR2 as YFSETQ. The ends lost 0 bases at V and 7 bases at J; junction bases unmatched: 3. The CDR3 loop spans 14 amino acids. CDR3 nucleotides: TGCGCCAGCAGCTTGGATACAGGGGGAAATGAGCAGTTCTTC. Translating gives CASSLDTGGNEQFF.

J is TRBJ2-7 and V is TRBV4-1; 10 bases align to TRBD1. The V segment lost 0 bases and the J segment 1 base; nucleotides outside the gene matches: 3. Germline V lookup: CDR1 MGHRA, CDR2 YSYEKL. This CDR3 has 16 residues. DNA for the CDR3: TGCGCCAGCAGCCAAGATCCGGGACAGGGGTCCTACGAGCAGTACTTC. Its translation is CASSQDPGQGSYEQYF.

The rearrangement joins TRBV1 to TRBJ2-7; the DNA was not used to check the table's D call, TRBD2. TRBV1 is a pseudogene locus. The CDR3 length is 12 residues. DNA for the CDR3: TGCGTCCTGGACGGGCCAAGCGGCGAGCAGTACGTC. This translates into CVLDGPSGEQYV.

The chain recombines TRBV12-5 with TRBJ1-5, with D hard to call. This CDR3 contains 13 residues. V shed 3 bases and J shed 0 bases, with 3 bases lying between them. CDR1 and CDR2 (germline): LGHNT, FRNRAP. This CDR3 is CASGFNSNQPQHF. CDR3 sequence (DNA): TGTGCTAGTGGTTTTAATAGCAATCAGCCCCAGCATTTT.

V is TRBV5-1 and J is TRBJ2-1, with 13 bases identical to TRBD2. The CDR3 runs to 19 residues. Germline V gene sequence: CDR1 SGHRS, CDR2 YFSETQ. V lost 0 bases and J lost 0; bases outside the gene matches: 6. The CDR3 spells CASSLAGTSGASSYNEQFF. CDR3 sequence (DNA): TGCGCCAGCAGCTTGGCTGGGACTAGCGGGGCGAGCTCCTACAATGAGCAGTTCTTC.

The chain uses TRBV5-1 and TRBJ1-1; 7 nucleotides align to TRBD1. Germline-derived CDR1 and CDR2 are SGHRS and YFSETQ. The CDR3 loop spans 16 amino acids. V shed 4 bases, J shed 7 bases, and the junction held 16 bases outside the gene matches. This CDR3 is CASSRQGGRLEGEAFF. As DNA, the CDR3 is TGCGCCAGCAGCCGCCAAGGGGGCCGCTTAGAGGGTGAAGCTTTCTTT.

CDR3 protein: CASSTSGGLYEQYV. In nucleotides, the CDR3 is TGTGCCAGCAGTACCTCAGGAGGGCTCTACGAGCAGTACGTC. This chain links TRBV6-1 with TRBJ2-7, with a weak D call TRBD2 (6 bases). This CDR3 region has 14 residues. CDR1 is MNHNS and CDR2 is SASEGT in the germline V gene. V was trimmed by 5 bases and J by 3 bases, leaving 14 bases between them.

The CDR3 bases are TGTGCCAGTAGTATGTATGGGACTAGCGGGGGGGCCCTAAATGAGCAGTTCTTC. It translates to CASSMYGTSGGALNEQFF. The rearrangement joins TRBV19 to TRBJ2-1; 16 bases are a match to TRBD2. With V trimmed by 3 bases and J by 7 bases, 9 bases remained unmatched. Per the germline V gene, CDR1 is LNHDA and CDR2 is SQIVND (reference sequence). This CDR3 spans 18 amino acids.

This chain links TRBV7-8 with TRBJ2-5, with 10 bases matching TRBD1. CDR1 and CDR2 from the germline V gene are SGHVS and FQNEAQ. Trimming removed 2 bases from V and 0 bases from J; junction bases left unmatched: 6. This CDR3 is 17 amino acids long. CDR3 nucleotides: TGTGCCAGCAGCTTAAGGATCGGACAGGGGGACCAAGAGACCCAGTACTTC. It yields the protein CASSLRIGQGDQETQYF.

The chain employs TRBV4-2 and TRBJ2-2; a weak D match, TRBD2 (5 bases). Germline V gene sequence: CDR1 LGHNA, CDR2 YNFKEQ. CDR3 length equals 16 residues. V was pared by 1 base and J by 7 bases, with 16 bases between. The CDR3 here is CASSQGTAAALGELFF. The DNA for the CDR3 is TGTGCCAGCAGCCAAGGAACAGCGGCCGCCCTCGGGGAGCTGTTTTTT.

This clone was counted a single time. The V gene is TRBV28, the J gene TRBJ1-4; a weak D match, TRBD1 (5 bases). V lost 5 bases and J 8 bases, leaving 18 bases between the germline ends. CDR1 and CDR2 (germline): MDHEN, SYDVKM. This CDR3 is built from 15 residues. The CDR3 protein is CASSESGQGGEKLFF. Here the CDR3 DNA reads TGTGCCAGCAGTGAATCGGGCCAGGGCGGCGAAAAACTGTTTTTT.

CDR3: CASSQREEDNSPLHF. The CDR3 DNA follows: TGCGCCAGCAGCCAACGGGAGGAGGATAATTCACCCCTCCACTTT. The chain joins TRBV4-1 to TRBJ1-6; D uncertain. The CDR3 contains 15 residues. CDR1 is MGHRA, CDR2 YSYEKL, per germline. Trimming removed 2 bases at V and 5 bases at J, with 10 bases between.

The chain combines TRBV9 with TRBJ1-6; 7 nucleotides align to TRBD1. Germline lookup yields CDR1 SGDLS and CDR2 YYNGEE. Trimming removed 0 bases from V and 9 bases from J; junction bases left unmatched: 3. The CDR3 covers 14 residues. The CDR3, as DNA: TGTGCCAGCAGCGTAGGGACAGGAGGTTCACCCCTCCACTTT. As protein: CASSVGTGGSPLHF.

The V gene is TRBV19, the J gene TRBJ2-4, with TRBD2 as a possible D gene (6 bases). Germline lookup yields CDR1 LNHDA and CDR2 SQIVND (reference sequence). V shed 2 bases and J shed 0 bases, with 11 bases lying between them. The CDR3 loop spans 16 amino acids. CDR3 bases: TGTGCCAGTAGTATATTAGGAGGGGTAGCCAAAAACATTCAGTACTTC. Its translation: CASSILGGVAKNIQYF.

In its sample, this clone was seen once. This rearrangement joins TRBV25-1 to TRBJ1-3; D is possibly TRBD1 (6 bases). The ends were cut back, 3 bases at V and 4 bases at J, with 10 bases in the middle. Germline V gene lookup returns CDR1 MGHDK and CDR2 SYGVNS. The CDR3 contains 14 residues. The CDR3, as DNA: TGTGCCAGCAGTGACCGGGACACAGGAAACACCATATATTTT. Translation gives CASSDRDTGNTIYF.

This chain links TRBV29-1 with TRBJ1-2, with 7 bases aligning to TRBD1. This CDR3 is 17 amino acids long. The germline CDR1 and CDR2 sequences are SQVTM and ANQGSEA. The V and J ends lost 6 bases and 5 bases, in that order; junction bases with no gene match: 21. For the CDR3, the DNA is TGCAGCGTCGCGGCACGTCGCTGGGACAGTTTAGCATATGGCTACACCTTC. This sequence encodes CSVAARRWDSLAYGYTF.

V and J are TRBV7-8 and TRBJ2-3, with 8 bases matching TRBD1. Trimming removed 5 bases from V and 5 bases from J; junction bases left unmatched: 3. The CDR3 length is 13 residues. Germline loops: CDR1 SGHVS, CDR2 FQNEAQ. The CDR3 DNA sequence: TGTGCCAGCAGCCTAGACAGGGGAGATACGCAGTATTTT. Protein product: CASSLDRGDTQYF. Variable domain in full (rest from reference TRBV7-8 and TRBJ2-3): GAGVSQSPRYKVAKRGQDVALRCDPISGHVSLFWYQQALGQGPEFLTYFQNEAQLDKSGLPSDRFFAERPEGSVSTLKIQRTQQEDSAVYLCASSLDRGDTQYFGPGTRLTVL.

The chain joins TRBV27 to TRBJ1-1; D gene unclear. Germline loops: CDR1 MNHEY, CDR2 SMNVEV (reference sequence). This CDR3 spans 12 amino acids. V was clipped by 3 bases and J by 8 bases, with 10 bases between them. The CDR3 sequence is CASSLIGREAFF. DNA for the CDR3: TGTGCCAGCAGTTTGATAGGGAGAGAAGCTTTCTTT.

This rearrangement joins TRBV6-1 to TRBJ2-3; D call uncertain. The ends were cut back, 3 bases at V and 4 bases at J, with 17 bases in the middle. CDR1 and CDR2 from the germline V gene are MNHNS and SASEGT. This CDR3 spans 16 amino acids. The CDR3 region is CASSDHKSVSADTQYF. The CDR3 coding sequence is TGTGCCAGCAGTGACCACAAGAGCGTTTCGGCAGATACGCAGTATTTT.

The chain combines TRBV6-5 with TRBJ2-2; the D gene is possibly TRBD1 (6 bases). This CDR3 spans 14 amino acids. Deletions cut 6 bases from V and 4 bases from J, with 12 bases between. Germline CDR1 and CDR2: MNHEY and SVGAGI. In DNA form, the CDR3 reads TGTGCCAGCAGGTCCGGGACAACCACCGGGGAGCTGTTTTTT. Translation gives CASRSGTTTGELFF.

The chain combines TRBV15 with TRBJ1-5; 8 bases match TRBD1. Trimming at V came to 3 bases and at J to 2 bases, leaving 12 bases not matched to a gene. The length of the CDR3 is 18 residues. CDR1 is LNHNV, CDR2 YYDKDF, per germline (reference sequence). This CDR3 is CATSSYGPRTGRNQPQHF. DNA for the CDR3: TGTGCCACCAGCAGTTATGGCCCCCGGACAGGGCGCAATCAGCCCCAGCATTTT.